The entry below describes one TCR beta chain. Its antigen is currently unknown. The CDR3 has 15 residues. With V trimmed by 0 bases and J by 4 bases, 4 bases remained unmatched. Germline V gives CDR1 SGHTA, CDR2 FQGTGA. This sample was taken from a study of CD8 T cells in ankylosing spondylitis. TCRdb re-derived calls from the 5' RACE reads in MiXCR, one entry per CDR3 protein. The table has just over 150,000 distinct CDR3 sequences, about 17% seen once. Study-wide results and limits: Several highly homologous variants made up a TCR beta motif that seemed to typify ankylosing spondylitis blood. Earlier authors reported some of these motif variants in reactive arthritis synovial fluid and blood.

The rearrangement joins TRBV7-3 to TRBJ2-5; 8 nucleotides match TRBD2. The material sequenced was blood, either unsorted or a sorted T cell fraction (not recorded which). This receptor was identified in a male donor with ankylosing spondylitis or in good health (not recorded which). CDR3 sequence: CASSLTRSGGETQYF. In nucleotides, the CDR3 is TGTGCCAGCAGCTTAACTCGGAGCGGGGGAGAGACCCAGTACTTC. Based on the CDR3 plus reference TRBV7-3 and TRBJ2-5, the full variable domain is GAGVSQTPSNKVTEKGKYVELRCDPISGHTALYWYRQSLGQGPEFLIYFQGTGAADDSGLPNDRFFAVRPEGSVSTLKIQRTERGDSAVYLCASSLTRSGGETQYFGPGTRLLVL.